These 26 T cell receptor beta chains were all obtained from the same sample, sequenced in a study of shared clonotypes between healthy human individuals. Measured with immunoSEQ multiplex PCR; TCRdb has only the in-frame clones, and not every one. The sample includes about 1 million clones, roughly 80% of them seen just once. The sequencing input was memory CD4+ T cells sorted from blood. As to subset: CD45RA-negative fraction. Receptors were obtained from a man between 18 and 29 years old in good health.

This clone has a handful of counts. V and J are TRBV23-1 and TRBJ1-1; D remains unclear. TRBV23-1 is flagged as an ORF with uncertain function. The CDR3 runs to 13 residues. The ends were cut back, 6 bases at V and 3 bases at J, with 11 bases in the middle. CDR3: CASSLTPDTEAFF. Here the CDR3 DNA reads TGCGCCAGCAGCCTAACCCCTGACACTGAAGCTTTCTTT.

This chain links TRBV7-2 with TRBJ2-2, with D unclear. Trimming shortened V by 5 bases and J by 6 bases, and 16 bases separated the two germline ends. The CDR3 totals 15 residues. Germline V CDR1 and CDR2: SGHTA, FQGNSA. CDR3 DNA sequence: TGTGCCAGCAGCATTCCTTCGACGGGCGCCGGGGAGCTGTTTTTT. This encodes CASSIPSTGAGELFF.

This clone was recorded once. This chain joins TRBV29-1 and TRBJ2-3, with TRBD1 matching over 12 bases. Unmatched junction bases numbered 11, after V lost 3 bases and J lost 4 bases. This CDR3 spans 17 amino acids. CDR1 is SQVTM, CDR2 ANQGSEA, per germline. CDR3 residues: CSVEFFGGTGGADTQYF. The DNA of the CDR3 is TGCAGCGTTGAGTTTTTTGGTGGGACAGGGGGCGCAGATACGCAGTATTTT.

The CDR3 coding sequence is TGTGCTATTAAAGGGGGGATCTACGAGCAGTACTTC. Translating gives CAIKGGIYEQYF. The chain combines TRBV7-7 with TRBJ2-7; D tentatively reads TRBD1 or TRBD2 (6 bases each). This CDR3 is 12 amino acids long. The germline gives CDR1 SSHAT, CDR2 FNYEAQ (reference sequence).

The DNA of the CDR3 is TGTGCCAGCAGCTTATTGCCCAATGTTGGGGAGACCCAGTACTTC. Amino acids: CASSLLPNVGETQYF. The chain couples TRBV7-3 to TRBJ2-5; D gene ambiguous. Per the germline V gene, CDR1 is SGHTA and CDR2 is FQGTGA. The ends were cut back, 2 bases at V and 5 bases at J, with 15 bases in the middle. This CDR3 is 15 amino acids long.

The chain joins TRBV19 to TRBJ1-5; D possibly corresponds to TRBD1 (6 bases). The CDR3 length is 15 residues. Germline V gives CDR1 LNHDA, CDR2 SQIVND (reference sequence). Trimming removed 3 bases at V and 6 bases at J, with 15 bases between. Here the CDR3 reads CASSMDSRDTQPQHF. CDR3 DNA: TGTGCCAGTAGTATGGACAGTCGGGACACTCAGCCCCAGCATTTT.

The V call is TRBV6-1, the J call TRBJ2-7; the match to TRBD1 covers 7 bases. The ends lost 3 bases at V and 6 bases at J; junction bases unmatched: 14. Germline V gives CDR1 MNHNS, CDR2 SASEGT. This CDR3 contains 16 residues. The CDR3 DNA sequence: TGTGCCAGCAGTGAGGCCCTAGGGACAGTCCTCGGCGAGCAGTACTTC. It encodes CASSEALGTVLGEQYF.

The chain combines TRBV28 with TRBJ2-7; 8 nucleotides align to TRBD1. Per the germline V gene, CDR1 is MDHEN and CDR2 is SYDVKM. The CDR3 covers 16 residues. The trim removed 4 bases at V and 0 bases at J, leaving 8 bases unmatched. CDR3 loop: CASSSTGGTISYEQYF. In DNA form, the CDR3 reads TGTGCCAGCAGTTCCACAGGGGGGACCATCTCCTACGAGCAGTACTTC.

The chain recombines TRBV7-2 with TRBJ2-1; D not certain. V lost 2 bases and J 8 bases, leaving 7 bases between the germline ends. This CDR3 has 12 amino acids. Germline-derived CDR1 and CDR2 are SGHTA and FQGNSA. The CDR3 loop is CASSLPSYEQFF. The DNA for the CDR3 is TGTGCCAGCAGCTTACCAAGCTATGAGCAGTTCTTC.

This clone was counted a single time. Other DNA sequences from this sample encode an identical CDR3 as well. The rearrangement links TRBV7-2 to TRBJ2-5; a possible D gene is TRBD1 (5 bases). This CDR3 is 15 amino acids long. Germline loops: CDR1 SGHTA, CDR2 FQGNSA. Trimming took off 1 base at V and 4 bases at J, with 13 bases between the two ends. The CDR3 DNA follows: TGTGCCAGCAGCTTAGTCGGTCAGGGCGGAGAGACCCAGTACTTC. Translated, it gives CASSLVGQGGETQYF.

This clone was picked up one time. This sample includes further DNA sequences coding for the same CDR3. The chain carries TRBV5-4 and TRBJ1-1; 11 bases map to TRBD1. V trimming: 2 bases; J trimming: 1 base; junction bases outside the gene matches: 1. CDR3 size: 15 residues. From germline, CDR1 is SGHNT and CDR2 YYREEE (reference sequence). This chain's CDR3 is CASSFGQGANTEAFF. Here the CDR3 DNA reads TGTGCCAGCAGCTTCGGACAGGGGGCGAACACTGAAGCTTTCTTT.

This clone was found many times. The chain joins TRBV6-6 to TRBJ1-5; D remains unclear. Germline V CDR1 and CDR2: MNHNY, SVGAGI (reference sequence). This CDR3 spans 15 amino acids. V was trimmed by 2 bases and J by 0 bases, leaving 8 bases between them. The CDR3 reads CASSYVGSSNQPQHF. The DNA for the CDR3 is TGTGCCAGCAGTTACGTTGGCAGTAGCAATCAGCCCCAGCATTTT.

Worth noting for this clone: The sample has other DNA sequences that encode this CDR3 too. The chain recombines TRBV7-2 with TRBJ2-5; a possible D gene is TRBD2 (5 bases). Trimming shortened V by 5 bases and J by 5 bases, and 6 bases separated the two germline ends. Germline V gene lookup returns CDR1 SGHTA and CDR2 FQGNSA. This CDR3 region has 11 residues. The CDR3 DNA is TGTGCCAGCAGCCGGAGGGAGACCCAGTACTTC. Its translation is CASSRRETQYF.

The chain recombines TRBV6-4 with TRBJ1-1; D is perhaps TRBD1 (6 bases). Germline V gene data show CDR1 as MRHNA and CDR2 as SNTAGT. The CDR3 sequence is 14 residues long. V lost 6 bases and J 7 bases, leaving 18 bases between the germline ends. CDR3 sequence (DNA): TGTGCCAGCAGGCGGGACGGCGGGGGCTATGAAGCTTTCTTT. Its translation is CASRRDGGGYEAFF.

The V gene is TRBV9, the J gene TRBJ2-3; D remains ambiguous. The V gene's germline CDR1 is SGDLS and CDR2 YYNGEE. The CDR3 totals 14 residues. Trimming took 1 base from V and 3 from J, leaving 9 bases between them. CDR3: CASSVLRETDTQYF. The CDR3 region has the DNA TGTGCCAGCAGCGTATTGCGAGAGACAGATACGCAGTATTTT.

This chain links TRBV15 with TRBJ1-5; D gene ambiguous. The CDR3 sequence is 17 residues long. Trimming took off 0 bases at V and 4 bases at J, with 16 bases between the two ends. The germline V gene has CDR1 LNHNV and CDR2 YYDKDF (reference sequence). The DNA for the CDR3 is TGTGCCACCAGCAGAGATTATGGGAGCGGGGTTAATCAGCCCCAGCATTTT. This translates into CATSRDYGSGVNQPQHF.

This clone was seen more than once but under ten times. The sample has other DNA sequences that encode this CDR3 too. The rearrangement joins TRBV2 to TRBJ2-7; either TRBD1 or TRBD2 may supply D (5 bases each). Trimming shortened V by 8 bases and J by 2 bases, and 7 bases separated the two germline ends. The CDR3 is 11 residues long. Germline V gives CDR1 SNHLY, CDR2 FYNNEI. In nucleotides, the CDR3 is TGTGCCAGCCGAGGGGCCTACGAGCAGTACTTC. Its translation is CASRGAYEQYF.

This clone was recorded once. This chain links TRBV11-2 with TRBJ2-1, with 11 positions matching TRBD2. Per the germline V gene, CDR1 is SGHAT and CDR2 is FQNNGV. V lost 4 bases, J lost 7 bases, and 6 bases stayed unmatched. CDR3 length equals 15 residues. The CDR3 DNA sequence: TGTGCCAGCAGCTCACTAGCGGGAGTGGGGAATGAGCAGTTCTTC. Protein product: CASSSLAGVGNEQFF. Supplemented by reference TRBV11-2 and TRBJ2-1, the full variable domain reads EAGVAQSPRYKIIEKRQSVAFWCNPISGHATLYWYQQILGQGPKLLIQFQNNGVVDDSQLPKDRFSAERLKGVDSTLKIQPAKLEDSAVYLCASSSLAGVGNEQFFGPGTRLTVL.

This clone was found a few times. The V and J genes are TRBV6-1 and TRBJ2-1, with D unclear. V lost 7 bases, J lost 10 bases, and 2 bases lay in between. The CDR3 sequence is 8 residues long. The V gene's germline CDR1 is MNHNS and CDR2 SASEGT. CDR3 in amino acids: CASTEQFF. The DNA for the CDR3 is TGTGCCAGCACCGAGCAGTTCTTC.

A note on this clone: Other DNA sequences in the sample encode the same CDR3. This chain links TRBV19 with TRBJ1-6; 7 nucleotides align to TRBD1. The CDR3 extends over 13 amino acids. From germline, CDR1 is LNHDA and CDR2 SQIVND (reference sequence). V shed 6 bases, J shed 7 bases, and the junction held 3 bases outside the gene matches. DNA of the CDR3: TGTGCCAGTAGGGAGACAGGGAATTCACCCCTCCACTTT. Its protein is CASRETGNSPLHF.

The chain carries TRBV10-3 and TRBJ2-1, with 8 bases fitting TRBD2. Germline CDR1 is ENHRY and CDR2 is SYGVKD. With 6 bases clipped from V and 10 bases from J, the junction kept 11 bases outside the gene matches. CDR3 size: 14 residues. CDR3: CAISPGLGSREQFF. The CDR3 DNA sequence: TGTGCCATCAGCCCGGGACTAGGCTCGCGGGAGCAGTTCTTC.

The chain employs TRBV7-9 and TRBJ1-4; possible D gene TRBD1, 6 bases. The V end was cut by 1 base, the J end by 8 bases, with 14 bases between. This CDR3 region has 15 residues. Germline-derived CDR1 and CDR2 are SEHNR and FQNEAQ (reference sequence). CDR3 loop: CASSLGLEGGEKLFF. The CDR3 coding sequence is TGTGCCAGCAGCTTAGGGCTGGAAGGGGGAGAAAAACTGTTTTTT.

Remarks on this clone: One end of the junction is discordant with germline, which a read error may explain. The V and J genes are TRBV29-1 and TRBJ2-2; D call uncertain. The CDR3 has 12 residues. CDR1 SQVTM and CDR2 ANQGSEA come from the germline V gene. CDR3 DNA sequence: TGCAGCGCTGAATTCGGCACCGGGGAGCTGTTTTTT. Its translation: CSAEFGTGELFF.

The chain carries TRBV7-3 and TRBJ1-2; weak D call: TRBD1 (6 bases). Germline V gene data show CDR1 as SGHTA and CDR2 as FQGTGA. The CDR3 covers 14 residues. With 5 bases removed from V and 4 bases from J, the gap between germline ends came to 14 bases. The CDR3 here is CASSIETGVYGYTF. CDR3 bases: TGTGCCAGCAGCATAGAGACAGGAGTCTATGGCTACACCTTC.

The chain combines TRBV7-2 with TRBJ2-7; the D gene is possibly TRBD1 (6 bases). The germline V and J ends were trimmed by 5 bases and 6 bases, with 17 bases remaining between them. This CDR3 spans 14 amino acids. CDR1 and CDR2 (germline): SGHTA, FQGNSA. The CDR3 region is CASSQAGVSLEQYF. CDR3 DNA: TGTGCCAGCAGCCAGGCAGGGGTCTCTCTCGAGCAGTACTTC.

This clone came up once. J is TRBJ1-3 and V is TRBV4-1; unclear D gene. V was pared by 0 bases and J by 2 bases, with 8 bases between. Germline lookup yields CDR1 MGHRA and CDR2 YSYEKL. There are 15 residues in the CDR3. The CDR3 coding sequence is TGCGCCAGCAGCCAAGATTTGGCGGCTGGAAACACCATATATTTT. Its translation: CASSQDLAAGNTIYF.